These T cell receptor beta chains were read from a single sample in a study of blood T cell repertoires in COVID-19. Sequencing was performed with immunoSEQ multiplex PCR; in TCRdb, only in-frame clones are kept and a portion is missing. The data contain 150,000 to 200,000 clones, 81% of them seen just once; the ten biggest clones take up approximately 11%. Sample: peripheral blood. The receptor set was obtained from a human donor in a cohort sampled during active COVID-19. CDR3s include the opening cysteine and the closing phenylalanine or tryptophan. A D gene is named only where the DNA matches it firmly. Clone size appears in some rows only: once, few, many, or a class for an expanded clone.

v_call,d_call,clone_size,j_call,cdr3_nt,cdr3_aa
TRBV5-5,TRBD1,-,TRBJ2-7,TGTGCCAGCTACGGACAGGGGGGCTACGAGCAGTACTTC,CASYGQGGYEQYF
TRBV7-2,TRBD2,-,TRBJ2-1,TGTGCCAGCAGCGGAGGGACTAGCGGGGGCAGTGAGCAGTTCTTC,CASSGGTSGGSEQFF
TRBV19,-,-,TRBJ2-6,TGTGCCAGTAGTGTCGTCATGCCAGGGGCCGGGGCCAACGTCCTGACTTTC,CASSVVMPGAGANVLTF
TRBV5-3,-,-,TRBJ2-4,TGTGCCAGAAGCTTGGATAGAAAACAGTTCAAAAACATTCAGTACTTC,CARSLDRKQFKNIQYF
TRBV18,TRBD1,-,TRBJ2-7,TGTGCCAGCTCACCGAATGGCGGACAGGGGAGGCACGAGCAGTACTTC,CASSPNGGQGRHEQYF
TRBV28,-,-,TRBJ1-5,TGTGCCAGCAGTTTTGCAGGCTATAGCAATCAGCCCCAGCATTTT,CASSFAGYSNQPQHF
TRBV6-6,-,-,TRBJ1-4,TGTGCCAGCACCCTATTCGACAGTTCGGATGAAAAACTGTTTTTT,CASTLFDSSDEKLFF
TRBV3-1/TRBV3-2,-,-,TRBJ1-1,TGTGCCAGCAGCCAAGATTTGAGTCGGGGGGAAGCTTTCTTT,CASSQDLSRGEAFF
TRBV27,-,-,TRBJ2-5,TGTGCCAGCAGTTTTGTACGGGGTGAGGAGACCCAGTACTTC,CASSFVRGEETQYF
TRBV6-5,TRBD1,-,TRBJ1-2,TGTGCCAGCAGTCCTGCCGGGACAGGCGTTTCTGGCTACACCTTC,CASSPAGTGVSGYTF
TRBV14,-,-,TRBJ1-6,TGTGCCAGCAGCCCGGGCGGGAATTCACCCCTCCACTTT,CASSPGGNSPLHF
TRBV20-1,TRBD2,-,TRBJ2-1,TGCAGTGCTAGTCCTCCTAGCGGGAGGGATAATGAGCAGTTCTTC,CSASPPSGRDNEQFF
TRBV2,-,-,TRBJ1-4,TGTGCCAGCAGTGAGGGCAGGGCGGCTAATGAAAAACTGTTTTTT,CASSEGRAANEKLFF
TRBV18,-,-,TRBJ1-4,TGTGCCAGCTCACCAACAGCCGTGTATGAAAAACTGTTTTTT,CASSPTAVYEKLFF
TRBV2,TRBD2,-,TRBJ2-1,TGTGCCGGTAGACTAGCGGGAGGTCATGATGAGCAGTTCTTC,CAGRLAGGHDEQFF
TRBV12-5,TRBD2,-,TRBJ2-1,TGTGCTAGTGGTTCGCGCCAGACTAGCGGACTCTCGCAGTTCTTC,CASGSRQTSGLSQFF
TRBV2,TRBD1,-,TRBJ2-7,TGTGCCAGCGGCGGGAACCCCGGACAGGGCACGCAGTACTTC,CASGGNPGQGTQYF
TRBV27,-,-,TRBJ2-7,TGTGCCAGCAGTTTCTCACTAGGGCCCGGCTCCTACGAGCAGTACTTC,CASSFSLGPGSYEQYF
TRBV11-2,-,many,TRBJ2-7,TGTGCCAGCAGCTTGGCAGGGACCTACGAGCAGTACTTC,CASSLAGTYEQYF
TRBV9,TRBD1,-,TRBJ2-1,TGTGCCAGCAGCCTCAGGGACAGTTACAATGAGCAGTTCTTC,CASSLRDSYNEQFF
TRBV27,-,once,TRBJ2-7,TGTGCCAGCAGTCCTCGCTACGAGCAGTACTTC,CASSPRYEQYF
TRBV7-9,TRBD1,-,TRBJ2-1,TGTGCCAGCAGCACGCCCCTTGGACAGGGGATCAGGAATGAGCAGTTCTTC,CASSTPLGQGIRNEQFF
TRBV19,-,-,TRBJ2-1,TGTGCCAGTAGTATTATTCCTAGCAGAAGTTACAATGAGCAGTTCTTC,CASSIIPSRSYNEQFF
TRBV7-9,-,-,TRBJ2-4,TGTGCCAGCAGCTTAACAGGCAGGAGAAACATTCAGTACTTC,CASSLTGRRNIQYF
TRBV5-4,-,-,TRBJ2-2,TGTGCCAGCAGCTTGGTGGTGGGGCGGAACACCGGGGAGCTGTTTTTT,CASSLVVGRNTGELFF
TRBV6-5,-,-,TRBJ1-2,TGTGCCAGCACCACCTCTAATGGCTATGGCTACACCTTC,CASTTSNGYGYTF
TRBV27,-,few,TRBJ1-1,TGTGCCAGCAGTTTCTCGAACACTGAAGCTTTCTTT,CASSFSNTEAFF
TRBV3-1/TRBV3-2,TRBD1,-,TRBJ1-1,TGTGCCAGCAGCCAGTCCAGGGGGGCTGAAGCTTTCTTT,CASSQSRGAEAFF
TRBV4-3,TRBD2,-,TRBJ2-1,TGCGCCAGCAGCCAAGCGTTGAAAACTAGCGGGCACAATGAGCAGTTCTTC,CASSQALKTSGHNEQFF
TRBV2,TRBD1,many,TRBJ2-2,TGTGCCAGCAGGGGGACAGCGAACACCGGGGAGCTGTTTTTT,CASRGTANTGELFF
TRBV12-3/TRBV12-4,-,few,TRBJ1-6,TGTGCCAGCAGTTTCGGGAATTCACCCCTCCACTTT,CASSFGNSPLHF
TRBV5-1,TRBD1,-,TRBJ2-2,TGCGCCAGCGGGACAGGGTCCGGGGAGCTGTTTTTT,CASGTGSGELFF
TRBV2,TRBD2,-,TRBJ2-7,TGTGCTACTAGCGGGGGGGTAGGTTACGAGCAGTACTTC,CATSGGVGYEQYF
TRBV5-1,-,-,TRBJ2-3,TGCGCCAGCAGCTTGGCCGTCGGCACAGATACGCAGTATTTT,CASSLAVGTDTQYF
TRBV9,TRBD1,-,TRBJ2-4,TGTGCCAGCAGCGGGGGACAGGGGGCTGGAAACATTCAGTACTTC,CASSGGQGAGNIQYF
TRBV29-1,TRBD1,few,TRBJ1-1,TGCAGCGTTGACGAGACAGGGGTCACTGAAGCTTTCTTT,CSVDETGVTEAFF
TRBV6-2/TRBV6-3,-,few,TRBJ2-1,TGTGCCAGCAGCCCTCCGACGGGAACTACCTCCAATGAGCAGTTCTTC,CASSPPTGTTSNEQFF
TRBV7-2,TRBD2,-,TRBJ2-3,TGTGCCAGCAGCTTAGCGCGGAGCGGGGGGACAGATACGCAGTATTTT,CASSLARSGGTDTQYF
TRBV21-1,-,-,TRBJ2-7,TGTGCCAGCAGCAAATCTACCGGGACTAGTAACGAGCAGTACTTC,CASSKSTGTSNEQYF
TRBV19,-,many,TRBJ1-5,TGTGCCAGTAGGGGCCCCGCAGGGCAGCCCCAGCATTTT,CASRGPAGQPQHF
TRBV4-1,-,many,TRBJ2-3,TGCGCCAGCAGCACGACGGGGGGCTTGAATACGCAGTATTTT,CASSTTGGLNTQYF
TRBV7-6,TRBD2,-,TRBJ2-7,TGTGCCAGCAGCTTAGGCCTAGCGGGAGGACTCTCCTACGAGCAGTACTTC,CASSLGLAGGLSYEQYF
TRBV3-1/TRBV3-2,TRBD1,few,TRBJ2-7,TGTGCCAGCAGCCAAGATCAAGGGACAGGGGAATACGAGCAGTACTTC,CASSQDQGTGEYEQYF
TRBV12-5,-,-,TRBJ1-4,TGTGCTAGTGGTTTTGGCGGGACAACTAATGAAAAACTGTTTTTT,CASGFGGTTNEKLFF
TRBV12-5,-,once,TRBJ2-3,TGTGCTAGTGGTTCGGGACTGCTCACAGATACGCAGTATTTT,CASGSGLLTDTQYF
TRBV6-2/TRBV6-3,TRBD2,-,TRBJ2-2,TGTGCCAGCAGTTACACTAGCGGGAATGGCGGGGAGCTGTTTTTT,CASSYTSGNGGELFF
TRBV4-1,-,-,TRBJ2-3,TGCGCCAGCAGCCTAGGCCCAGTGAGGGTAGGCACAGATACGCAGTATTTT,CASSLGPVRVGTDTQYF
TRBV7-9,-,once,TRBJ2-3,TGTGCCAGCAGCTTAGAGGGGTGGGGCCGTGGTACAGATACGCAGTATTTT,CASSLEGWGRGTDTQYF
TRBV29-1,-,-,TRBJ1-1,TGCAGCGGCGGACAGCCGAACACTGAAGCTTTCTTT,CSGGQPNTEAFF
TRBV29-1,TRBD2,-,TRBJ2-3,TGCAGCGCTATCCTCAAGCGACTAGCGGCACTACTGGGGACGCAGTATTTT,CSAILKRLAALLGTQYF
TRBV5-1,-,-,TRBJ2-4,TGCGCCAGCAGCTCCAGAGTAGGGGTAAAGGACATTCAGTACTTC,CASSSRVGVKDIQYF
TRBV10-3,-,-,TRBJ2-1,TGTGCCATCGGGGGGACTGCCCATGAGCAGTTCTTC,CAIGGTAHEQFF
TRBV18,-,few,TRBJ2-7,TGTGCCAGCTCCTCTTGGAGCCCAACCTACGAGCAGTACTTC,CASSSWSPTYEQYF